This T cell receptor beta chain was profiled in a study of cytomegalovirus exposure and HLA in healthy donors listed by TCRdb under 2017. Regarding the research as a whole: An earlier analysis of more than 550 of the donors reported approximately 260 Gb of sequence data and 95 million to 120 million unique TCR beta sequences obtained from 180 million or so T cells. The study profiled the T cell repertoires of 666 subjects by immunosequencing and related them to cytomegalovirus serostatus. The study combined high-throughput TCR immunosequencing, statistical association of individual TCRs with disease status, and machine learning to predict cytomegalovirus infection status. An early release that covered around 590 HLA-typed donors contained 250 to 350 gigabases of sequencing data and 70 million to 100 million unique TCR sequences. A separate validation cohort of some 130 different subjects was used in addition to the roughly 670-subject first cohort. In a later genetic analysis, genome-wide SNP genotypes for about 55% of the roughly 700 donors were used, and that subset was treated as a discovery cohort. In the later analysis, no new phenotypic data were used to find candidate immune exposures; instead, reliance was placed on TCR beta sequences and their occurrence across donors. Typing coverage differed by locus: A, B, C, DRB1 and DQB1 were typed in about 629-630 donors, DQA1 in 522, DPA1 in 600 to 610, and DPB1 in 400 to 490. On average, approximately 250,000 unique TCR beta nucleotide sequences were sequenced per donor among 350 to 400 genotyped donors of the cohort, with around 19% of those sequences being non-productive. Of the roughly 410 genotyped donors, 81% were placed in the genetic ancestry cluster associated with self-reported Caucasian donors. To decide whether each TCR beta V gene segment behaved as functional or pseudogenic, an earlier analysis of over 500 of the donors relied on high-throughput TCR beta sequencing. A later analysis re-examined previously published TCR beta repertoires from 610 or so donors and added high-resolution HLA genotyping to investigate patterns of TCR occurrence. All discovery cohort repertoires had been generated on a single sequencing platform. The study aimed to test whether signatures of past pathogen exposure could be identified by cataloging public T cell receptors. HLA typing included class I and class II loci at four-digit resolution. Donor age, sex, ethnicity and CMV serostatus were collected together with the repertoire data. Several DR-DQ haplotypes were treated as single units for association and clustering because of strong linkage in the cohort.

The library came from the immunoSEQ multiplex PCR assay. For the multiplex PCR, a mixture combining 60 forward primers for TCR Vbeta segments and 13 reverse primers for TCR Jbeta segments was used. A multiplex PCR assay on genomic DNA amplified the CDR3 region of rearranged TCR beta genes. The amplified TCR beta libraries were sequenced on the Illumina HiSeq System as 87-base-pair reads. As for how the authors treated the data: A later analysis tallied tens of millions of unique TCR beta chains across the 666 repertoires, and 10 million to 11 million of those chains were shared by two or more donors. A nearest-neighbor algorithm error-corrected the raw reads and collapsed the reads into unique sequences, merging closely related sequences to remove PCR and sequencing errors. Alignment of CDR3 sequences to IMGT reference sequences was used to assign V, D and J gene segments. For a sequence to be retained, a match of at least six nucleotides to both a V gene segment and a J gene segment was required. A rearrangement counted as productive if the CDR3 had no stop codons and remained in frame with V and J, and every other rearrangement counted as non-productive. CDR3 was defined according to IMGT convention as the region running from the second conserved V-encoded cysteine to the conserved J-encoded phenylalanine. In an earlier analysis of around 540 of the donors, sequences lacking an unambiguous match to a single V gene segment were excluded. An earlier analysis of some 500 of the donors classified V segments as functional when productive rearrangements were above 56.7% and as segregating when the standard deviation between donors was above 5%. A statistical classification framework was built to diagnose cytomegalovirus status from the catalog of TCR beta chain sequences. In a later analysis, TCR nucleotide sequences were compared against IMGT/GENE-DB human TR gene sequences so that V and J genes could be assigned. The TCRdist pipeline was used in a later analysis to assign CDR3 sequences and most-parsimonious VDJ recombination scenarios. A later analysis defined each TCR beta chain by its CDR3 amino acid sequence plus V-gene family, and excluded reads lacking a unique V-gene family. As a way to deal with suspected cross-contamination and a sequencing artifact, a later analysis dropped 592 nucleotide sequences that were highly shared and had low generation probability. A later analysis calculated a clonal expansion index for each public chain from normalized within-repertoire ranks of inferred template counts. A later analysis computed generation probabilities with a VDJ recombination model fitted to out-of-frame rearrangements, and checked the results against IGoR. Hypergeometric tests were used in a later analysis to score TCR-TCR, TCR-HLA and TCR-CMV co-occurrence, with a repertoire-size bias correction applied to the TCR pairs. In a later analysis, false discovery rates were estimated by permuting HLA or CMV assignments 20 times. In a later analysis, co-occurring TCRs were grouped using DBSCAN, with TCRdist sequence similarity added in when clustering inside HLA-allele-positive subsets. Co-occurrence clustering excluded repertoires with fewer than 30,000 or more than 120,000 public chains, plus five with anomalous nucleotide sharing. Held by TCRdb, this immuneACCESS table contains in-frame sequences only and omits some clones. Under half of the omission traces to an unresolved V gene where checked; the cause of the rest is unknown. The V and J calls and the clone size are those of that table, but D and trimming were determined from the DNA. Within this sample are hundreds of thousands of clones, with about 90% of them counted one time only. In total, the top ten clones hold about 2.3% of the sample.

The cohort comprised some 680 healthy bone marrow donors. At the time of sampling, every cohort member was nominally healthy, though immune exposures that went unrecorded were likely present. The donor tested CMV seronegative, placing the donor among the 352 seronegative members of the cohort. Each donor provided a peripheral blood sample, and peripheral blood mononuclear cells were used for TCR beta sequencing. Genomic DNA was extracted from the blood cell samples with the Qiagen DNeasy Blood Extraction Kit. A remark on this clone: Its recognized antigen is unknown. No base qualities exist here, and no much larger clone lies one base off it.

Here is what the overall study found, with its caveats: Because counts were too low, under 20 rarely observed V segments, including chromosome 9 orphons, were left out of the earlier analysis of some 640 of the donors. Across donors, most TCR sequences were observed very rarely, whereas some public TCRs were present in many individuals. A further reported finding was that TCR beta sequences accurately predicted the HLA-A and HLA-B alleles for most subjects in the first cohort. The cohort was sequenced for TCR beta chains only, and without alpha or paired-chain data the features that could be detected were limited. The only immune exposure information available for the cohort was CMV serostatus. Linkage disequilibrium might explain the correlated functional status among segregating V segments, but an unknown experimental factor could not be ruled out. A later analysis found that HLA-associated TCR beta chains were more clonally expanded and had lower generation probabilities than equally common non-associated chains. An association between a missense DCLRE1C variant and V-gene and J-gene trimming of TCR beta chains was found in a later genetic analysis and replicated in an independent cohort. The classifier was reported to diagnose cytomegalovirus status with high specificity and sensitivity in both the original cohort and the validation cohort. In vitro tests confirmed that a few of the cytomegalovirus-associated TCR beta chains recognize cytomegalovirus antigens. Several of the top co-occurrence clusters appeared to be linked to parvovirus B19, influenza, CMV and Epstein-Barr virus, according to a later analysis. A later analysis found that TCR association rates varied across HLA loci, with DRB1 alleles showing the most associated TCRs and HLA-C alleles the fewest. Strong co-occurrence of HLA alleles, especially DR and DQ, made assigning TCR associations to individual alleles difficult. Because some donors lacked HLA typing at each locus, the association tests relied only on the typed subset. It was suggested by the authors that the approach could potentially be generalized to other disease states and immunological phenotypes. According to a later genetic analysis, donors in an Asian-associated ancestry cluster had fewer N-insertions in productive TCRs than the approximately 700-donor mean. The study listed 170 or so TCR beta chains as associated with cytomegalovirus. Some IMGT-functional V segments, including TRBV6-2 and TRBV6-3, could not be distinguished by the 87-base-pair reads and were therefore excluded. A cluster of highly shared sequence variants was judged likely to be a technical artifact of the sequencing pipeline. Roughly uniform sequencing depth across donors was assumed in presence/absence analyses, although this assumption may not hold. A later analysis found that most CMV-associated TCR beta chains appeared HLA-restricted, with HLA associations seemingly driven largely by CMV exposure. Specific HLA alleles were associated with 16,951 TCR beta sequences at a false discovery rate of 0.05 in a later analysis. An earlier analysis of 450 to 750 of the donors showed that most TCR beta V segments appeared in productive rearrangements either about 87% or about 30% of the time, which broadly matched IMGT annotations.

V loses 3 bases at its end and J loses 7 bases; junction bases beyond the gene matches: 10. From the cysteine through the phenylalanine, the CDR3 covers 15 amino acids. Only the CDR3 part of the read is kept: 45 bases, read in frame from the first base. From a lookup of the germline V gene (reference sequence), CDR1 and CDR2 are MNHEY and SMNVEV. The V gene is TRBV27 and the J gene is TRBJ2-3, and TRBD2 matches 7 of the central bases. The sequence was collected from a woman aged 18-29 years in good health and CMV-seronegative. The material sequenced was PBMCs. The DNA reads TGTGCCAGCAGTTTTACCAGCGGGGTTGCCTATACGCAGTATTTT. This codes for CASSFTSGVAYTQYF.